This T cell receptor (beta chain) was sequenced in a study of T cells after yellow fever vaccination. General observations from the study: At day 0, almost all vaccine-responding clonotypes escaped detection in the sorted memory subsets. Repertoires obtained by FACS sorting could include abundant clonotypes that entered as contaminants from the bulk population.

This clonotype was seen many times. By 5'RACE template switching, TCR cDNA was produced, with a universal primer site and UMIs added in the process. TCRdb fed the 5' RACE reads into MiXCR, producing one record per CDR3 protein. The profile shows 25,000 or so distinct CDR3 sequences, 4.5% of them singletons. The V gene end was trimmed by 8 bases and the J gene end by 1 base; junction bases not matched to a gene: 9. The CDR3 covers 15 residues. The rearrangement links TRBV12-3 or TRBV12-4 to TRBJ2-3, with 7 bases matching TRBD2. This specimen consisted of PBMCs, either bulk or a sorted T-cell subset (CD4+, CD8+, memory, or dextramer-sorted; not recorded which), obtained on the day of the yellow fever booster vaccination. The clonotype originates from a man aged 18 to 35 who received the YFV17D yellow fever vaccine. DNA of the CDR3: TGTGCCAGCTCCTTGGGGGGGGGACGCACAGATACGCAGTATTTT. Protein: CASSLGGGRTDTQYF.